These 13 T cell receptor beta chains came from one sample sequenced in a study of sequential checkpoint blockade in melanoma. Sequencing used immunoSEQ multiplex PCR; TCRdb keeps in-frame clones, though not all of them. The sample includes 25,000 to 35,000 clones, 83% of them seen just once. Noted treatment: randomized to nivolumab then ipilimumab (arm A) or the reverse (arm B). The specimen was CD8+ T cells sorted from blood (inferred from file names), collected from a patient given nivolumab and ipilimumab in sequence. These TCRs come from a human donor with melanoma.

In this sample, this clone is medium-sized. V is TRBV28 and J is TRBJ2-4; D might be TRBD1 (6 bases). The CDR3 contains 17 residues. Between the trimmed V and J ends, which lost 3 bases and 2 bases, there was a span of 17 bases. CDR1 and CDR2 (germline): MDHEN, SYDVKM. The CDR3 nucleotides read TGTGCCAGCAGTTTCCAGCCCGAGAGGGGGACCAAAAACATTCAGTACTTC. Amino acids: CASSFQPERGTKNIQYF.

The chain carries TRBV28 and TRBJ1-1; 7 bases are shared with TRBD1. This CDR3 comprises 12 residues. Trimming took 6 bases from V and 7 from J; bases not matched to a gene: 5. The germline CDR1 and CDR2 sequences are MDHEN and SYDVKM. As DNA, the CDR3 is TGTGCCAGCAGGACAGGGTGGAATGAAGCTTTCTTT. It yields the protein CASRTGWNEAFF.

The V and J genes are TRBV21-1 and TRBJ2-3; the listed D gene, TRBD1, was not tested against the DNA. TRBV21-1 is listed as a pseudogene. The CDR3 covers 14 residues. The CDR3 loop is CASRRSRGPDTQYF. The CDR3 DNA reads TGTGCCAGCAGAAGGTCCAGGGGGCCGGATACGCAGTATTTT.

The table lists this clone with a count of one. The V call is TRBV14, the J call TRBJ2-5, with TRBD2 identical over 13 bases. V gave up 3 bases and J gave up 1 base; unmatched junction bases: 2. This CDR3 has 16 residues. CDR1 is SGHDN, CDR2 FVKESK, per germline. This chain's CDR3 is CASSHWTSGSQETQYF. CDR3 nucleotides: TGTGCCAGCAGCCATTGGACTAGCGGGAGCCAAGAGACCCAGTACTTC.

The rearrangement uses TRBV28 and TRBJ2-5; 8 bases agree with TRBD2. J was trimmed by 5 bases and V by 9 bases; bases with no gene match: 8. The germline V gene has CDR1 MDHEN and CDR2 SYDVKM. This CDR3 has 13 amino acids. CDR3 nucleotides: TGTGCCAGTCGGGGGGGCGCGGGGGAGACCCAGTACTTC. Translation gives CASRGGAGETQYF.

V is TRBV27 and J is TRBJ2-1; D may be TRBD2 (6 bases). V was cut by 8 bases and J by 10 bases, with 18 bases left in between. This CDR3 has 13 residues. Germline values: CDR1 MNHEY, CDR2 SMNVEV (reference sequence). For the CDR3, the DNA is TGTGCCAGCGCCCTCGGTCGGGGGAGCGAGCAGTTCTTC. Residues: CASALGRGSEQFF.

V is TRBV7-9 and J is TRBJ2-6; possibly TRBD1 for D (7 bases). The CDR3 runs to 17 residues. The V end was cut by 5 bases, the J end by 0 bases, with 14 bases between. The V gene's germline CDR1 is SEHNR and CDR2 FQNEAQ (reference sequence). CDR3 nucleotide sequence: TGTGCCAGCAGCCCAGGGGGGTCTAGCTCTGGGGCCAACGTCCTGACTTTC. Its protein is CASSPGGSSSGANVLTF.

The rearrangement links TRBV19 to TRBJ1-5, with 7 bases aligning to TRBD1. CDR3 length: 15 residues. After removal of 2 bases from V and 4 bases from J, the junction contained 5 bases not matched to a gene. Looked up from germline, CDR1 is LNHDA and CDR2 is SQIVND (reference sequence). The CDR3 loop is CASSITGVGNQPQHF. The CDR3 DNA sequence: TGTGCCAGTAGTATAACAGGGGTGGGTAATCAGCCCCAGCATTTT.

Points on this clone: Germline and junction disagree at one end, which may indicate a read error. Other DNA sequences in the sample encode the same CDR3. V is TRBV4-1 and J is TRBJ2-7; weak D call: TRBD1 (5 bases). The CDR3 has 15 amino acids. Germline V lookup: CDR1 MGHRA, CDR2 YSYEKL. This CDR3 reads CASSQASQGGYEQYF. The CDR3 DNA reads TGTGCCAGCAGCCAAGCGTCGCAGGGCGGCTACGAGCAGTACTTC.

This sequence joins TRBV6-1 and TRBJ2-5; the D gene is possibly TRBD1 (6 bases). The germline gives CDR1 MNHNS, CDR2 SASEGT. CDR3 length: 16 residues. The germline V and J ends were trimmed by 2 bases and 6 bases, with 19 bases remaining between them. CDR3 nucleotides: TGTGCCAGCAGTGAACGCCTAGGGGGTTCCGGGAAGACCCAGTACTTC. It encodes CASSERLGGSGKTQYF.

The chain combines TRBV6-1 with TRBJ1-1; D is unresolved. Trimming pared 5 bases from V and 1 base from J, leaving 11 bases between. CDR1 and CDR2 (germline): MNHNS, SASEGT. This CDR3 is 14 amino acids long. Here the CDR3 reads CASSPAEANTEAFF. In DNA form, the CDR3 reads TGTGCCAGCAGTCCCGCGGAGGCGAACACTGAAGCTTTCTTT.

The chain recombines TRBV5-8 with TRBJ1-1, with 7 bases aligning to TRBD1. Germline CDR1 and CDR2: SGHTS and YDEGEE. Germline trimming cut 0 bases from V and 0 bases from J; bases unmatched to any gene: 2. The CDR3 consists of 15 residues. DNA of the CDR3: TGTGCCAGCAGCTTGGGGCAGGGGGTGAACACTGAAGCTTTCTTT. It yields the protein CASSLGQGVNTEAFF.

Regarding this clone: Compared with germline, one end of the junction differs, possibly owing to a read error. The rearrangement uses TRBV11-2 and TRBJ1-2; the D gene is possibly TRBD1 (5 bases). CDR3 size: 15 residues. Per germline, CDR1 SGHAT and CDR2 FQNNGV. This CDR3 is CASSQGMGLSVGCTF. The CDR3 nucleotides are TGTGCCAGCAGCCAAGGGATGGGGCTATCTGTCGGCTGCACCTTC.